Listed below are T cell receptor beta chains from one sample, sequenced in a study of naive and memory T cell subsets. TCRdb reprocessed the 5' RACE reads via MiXCR and lists one record per CDR3 protein. The repertoire holds 30,000 or so distinct CDR3 sequences, with over 15% as singletons. The receptors shown here come from a female donor in good health. Both conserved end residues are part of each CDR3. The D gene is left open where the match is weak. Size tells how often a clone was seen (once, few, many) or the class of an expanded clone, and some rows leave it out.

cdr3_aa	cdr3_nt	j_call	v_call	d_call	clone_size
CSASRPGTSGGSLAGELFF	TGCAGTGCTAGCCGTCCCGGGACTAGCGGGGGCTCTTTGGCCGGGGAGCTGTTTTTT	TRBJ2-2	TRBV20-1	TRBD2	many
CASSFKVGPQHF	TGTGCCAGCAGTTTTAAGGTCGGACCCCAGCATTTT	TRBJ1-5	TRBV12-3/TRBV12-4	.	.
CASSPGLAVEQFF	TGTGCCAGCAGCCCAGGACTAGCGGTTGAGCAGTTCTTC	TRBJ2-1	TRBV11-2	TRBD2	.
CASSFIAGNNEQFF	TGTGCCAGCAGCTTTATCGCGGGAAACAATGAGCAGTTCTTC	TRBJ2-1	TRBV5-5	.	many
CASSLLGMNTEAFF	TGCGCCAGCAGCTTGTTGGGAATGAACACTGAAGCTTTCTTT	TRBJ1-1	TRBV5-1	.	few
CAMQAATGELFF	TGTGCCATGCAAGCGGCCACCGGGGAGCTGTTTTTT	TRBJ2-2	TRBV10-3	.	many
CATRTSEGIRGSNQPQHF	TGTGCCACCAGGACCTCTGAGGGGATAAGGGGCAGCAATCAGCCCCAGCATTTT	TRBJ1-5	TRBV15	.	.
CSARGQIISYEQYF	TGCAGTGCTAGAGGGCAGATAATCTCATACGAGCAGTACTTC	TRBJ2-7	TRBV20-1	.	many
CASGFSYEQYF	TGTGCCAGCGGGTTTTCCTACGAGCAGTACTTC	TRBJ2-7	TRBV12-3/TRBV12-4	.	few
CASSPRAGGQNEQFF	TGCGCCAGCAGCCCTCGGGCGGGGGGGCAGAATGAGCAGTTCTTC	TRBJ2-1	TRBV5-1	TRBD2	many
CASSPDRVTYNEQFF	TGTGCCAGCTCACCGGACAGGGTCACCTACAATGAGCAGTTCTTC	TRBJ2-1	TRBV18	TRBD1	medium-sized
CASRGRFGWELFF	TGTGCCAGCAGAGGCCGGTTCGGGTGGGAGCTGTTTTTT	TRBJ2-2	TRBV6-1	.	.
CASSSSRLAGEDTGELFF	TGTGCCAGCAGTTCTTCTCGATTAGCGGGGGAGGACACCGGGGAGCTGTTTTTT	TRBJ2-2	TRBV12-3/TRBV12-4	TRBD2	.
CSARVGADWRNYGYTF	TGCAGTGCTAGAGTCGGAGCAGACTGGAGAAACTATGGCTACACCTTC	TRBJ1-2	TRBV20-1	.	.
CASSETRLASYEQYF	TGTGCCAGCAGCGAGACACGGCTGGCATCCTACGAGCAGTACTTC	TRBJ2-7	TRBV6-1	.	many
CSARGESSNQPQHF	TGCAGTGCTAGAGGAGAATCTAGCAATCAGCCCCAGCATTTT	TRBJ1-5	TRBV20-1	.	few
CASSEALWTGGAYF	TGTGCCAGCAGTGAAGCGCTCTGGACAGGGGGCGCGTACTTC	TRBJ2-7	TRBV2	TRBD1	many
CASSQRTGGSDTF	TGTGCCAGCAGTCAGAGGACAGGGGGCTCGGACACCTTC	TRBJ1-2	TRBV6-5	TRBD1	many
CTSSQDRSTHGSNSGGQETQYF	TGCACCAGCAGCCAAGATAGGTCGACCCACGGATCCAACTCAGGAGGGCAAGAGACCCAGTACTTC	TRBJ2-5	TRBV1	.	medium-sized
CSAKDGGVSSSPLHF	TGCAGTGCTAAAGACGGGGGAGTGAGTAGTTCACCCCTCCACTTT	TRBJ1-6	TRBV20-1	.	many
CASSLGQGASTDTQYF	TGTGCCAGCAGCTTAGGACAGGGCGCCAGCACAGATACGCAGTATTTT	TRBJ2-3	TRBV13	.	few
CASSARGEQYF	TGTGCCAGCAGCGCCAGGGGAGAGCAGTACTTC	TRBJ2-7	TRBV11-2	.	.
CASSESENTEAFF	TGTGCCAGCAGTGAATCAGAGAACACTGAAGCTTTCTTT	TRBJ1-1	TRBV6-1	.	.
CSVEDRESSGANVLTF	TGCAGCGTTGAAGATAGGGAGAGCTCTGGGGCCAACGTCCTGACTTTC	TRBJ2-6	TRBV29-1	.	many
CASSDPTDTEAFF	TGTGCCAGCAGTGATCCGACCGACACTGAAGCTTTCTTT	TRBJ1-1	TRBV6-1	.	many
CASSLEAGDMLMNTEAFF	TGCGCCAGCAGCTTGGAGGCAGGCGATATGTTAATGAACACTGAAGCTTTCTTT	TRBJ1-1	TRBV5-1	.	many
CSVGKGSSYNEQFF	TGCAGCGTTGGAAAGGGGAGCTCCTACAATGAGCAGTTCTTC	TRBJ2-1	TRBV29-1	.	many
CASSLGAGEQFF	TGTGCCAGCAGTTTAGGGGCAGGAGAGCAGTTCTTC	TRBJ2-1	TRBV27	.	.
CASSLQRNFNEQFF	TGTGCCAGCAGTTTACAGAGAAACTTCAATGAGCAGTTCTTC	TRBJ2-1	TRBV6-6	.	.
CSVTLGSRETQYF	TGCAGCGTTACCCTAGGGTCGAGAGAGACCCAGTACTTC	TRBJ2-5	TRBV29-1	.	many
CASSQGGQGVHEQYF	TGCGCCAGCAGCCAGGGGGGACAGGGGGTACACGAGCAGTACTTC	TRBJ2-7	TRBV4-1	TRBD1	.
CASRTKRLQGGNSPLHF	TGTGCCAGCAGGACCAAGAGGCTACAGGGTGGAAATTCACCCCTCCACTTT	TRBJ1-6	TRBV6-5	.	.
CSARVRGNLGGYTF	TGCAGTGCTAGGGTCAGGGGAAATTTGGGTGGCTACACCTTC	TRBJ1-2	TRBV20-1	.	.
CSVKPGDQPQHF	TGCAGTGTAAAGCCGGGGGATCAGCCCCAGCATTTT	TRBJ1-5	TRBV20-1	.	many
CASSLAEDTGELFF	TGTGCCAGCAGTCTGGCAGAAGACACCGGGGAGCTGTTTTTT	TRBJ2-2	TRBV6-5	.	many